These 8 T cell receptor beta chains were sequenced from one sample in a study of regulatory T cells in long-lasting Graves disease. CDR3-region Arm-PCR and iRepertoire HTBI primers produced the TCR beta libraries. TCRdb re-derived calls from the multiplex PCR reads in MiXCR, one entry per CDR3 protein. The sample holds about 530,000 distinct CDR3 sequences; 15% to 20% are singletons and the top ten take approximately 25%. As for time point: newly diagnosed GD, antithyroid drugs for less than 3 months. PBMC RNA was the source of the TCR library. In addition, the sample was reused for a study of T cells in Graves' hyperthyroidism and ophthalmopathy.

The starting material was peripheral blood mononuclear cells (PBMCs), obtained at new diagnosis, from a patient treated with antithyroid drugs. These receptors originate from a woman aged 35 to 59 with Graves disease.

This clonotype was detected many times. CDR3 nucleotide sequence: TGTGCTAGTGGTTTGGTAGGAGGGTATAACGAGCAGTACTTC. It is translated as CASGLVGGYNEQYF. The V call is TRBV12-5, the J call TRBJ2-7; the D gene is possibly TRBD2 (6 bases). Germline CDR1 LGHNT, CDR2 FRNRAP. Trimming removed 0 bases from V and 5 bases from J, with 11 bases in between. The CDR3 has 14 amino acids.

This clonotype showed up many times. The chain employs TRBV5-1 and TRBJ2-6; possible D gene TRBD1, 6 bases. Looked up from germline, CDR1 is SGHRS and CDR2 is YFSETQ. The germline V and J ends were trimmed by 0 bases and 2 bases, with 15 bases remaining between them. The CDR3 extends over 18 amino acids. CDR3 in amino acids: CASSLDGRGGTGANVLTF. The CDR3 bases are TGCGCCAGCAGCTTGGATGGCAGGGGTGGCACTGGGGCCAACGTCCTGACTTTC.

This clonotype was seen a handful of times. The gene calls are TRBV10-3 and TRBJ2-3; 8 nucleotides match TRBD1. V lost 9 bases, J lost 6 bases, and 14 bases stayed unmatched. CDR1 and CDR2 from the germline V gene are ENHRY and SYGVKD. The CDR3 contains 15 residues. CDR3 region: CAMQGGQGVTDTQYF. Here the CDR3 DNA reads TGTGCCATGCAGGGCGGACAGGGTGTGACGGATACGCAGTATTTT.

The chain is built from TRBV5-1 and TRBJ1-4; 12 nucleotides agree with TRBD1. This CDR3 spans 17 amino acids. The junction had 8 bases not matched to a gene; V was cut back by 0 bases and J by 8 bases. Germline CDR1 reads SGHRS; CDR2 reads YFSETQ. DNA of the CDR3: TGCGCCAGCAGCTTGGGGCCCTCCGGGACAGGGGGCGAAAAACTGTTTTTT. Protein product: CASSLGPSGTGGEKLFF.

This clonotype was seen only a few times. The chain links TRBV6-5 to TRBJ1-1, with D possibly matching TRBD1 (6 bases). V was trimmed by 0 bases and J by 4 bases, leaving 12 bases between them. The germline gives CDR1 MNHEY, CDR2 SVGAGI. The CDR3 is made up of 15 amino acids. The CDR3 reads CASSYSIGTSTEAFF. CDR3 DNA: TGTGCCAGCAGTTACTCGATAGGGACAAGCACTGAAGCTTTCTTT.

The gene calls are TRBV10-3 and TRBJ1-4; TRBD1 is a possible D gene (5 bases). This CDR3 is built from 13 residues. V gave up 8 bases and J gave up 5 bases, with 12 bases separating them. From germline, CDR1 is ENHRY and CDR2 SYGVKD. CDR3 nucleotide sequence: TGTGCCATCGGGAGACAGCAGAATGAAAAACTGTTTTTT. Its protein product is CAIGRQQNEKLFF.

This clonotype was counted between two and nine times. The chain couples TRBV9 to TRBJ2-5; D is possibly TRBD1 (5 bases). Trimming took off 0 bases at V and 3 bases at J, with 9 bases between the two ends. Germline lookup yields CDR1 SGDLS and CDR2 YYNGEE. There are 14 residues in the CDR3. The CDR3 region has the DNA TGTGCCAGCAGCGTAGGGAGACAGAAAGAGACCCAGTACTTC. Translation: CASSVGRQKETQYF.

The J gene is TRBJ1-2, the V gene TRBV9, with 7 positions matching TRBD1. V lost 3 bases and J lost 6; bases outside the gene matches: 11. Germline assignment: CDR1 SGDLS and CDR2 YYNGEE. The CDR3 spans 15 residues. CDR3 DNA sequence: TGTGCCAGCAGCGCCAGACAGGGTACGATTGATGGCTACACCTTC. Translating gives CASSARQGTIDGYTF.